This T cell receptor beta chain is drawn from a study of Graves' ophthalmopathy and Graves' hyperthyroidism. This clonotype was counted many times. Germline assignment: CDR1 LGHDT and CDR2 YNNKEL (reference sequence). This CDR3 is 15 amino acids long. V lost 6 bases, J lost 0 bases, and 9 bases lay in between. RNA transcripts provided the template for amplifying TCR beta CDR3 regions. The workflow started with a first-round RT-PCR run with HTBI primers and then moved on to a second-round multiplex PCR. TCRdb reanalysed the multiplex PCR reads using MiXCR and keeps one entry per CDR3 protein. The data show tens of thousands of distinct CDR3 sequences, about 50% seen once.

Sequenced material: peripheral blood. J is TRBJ2-6 and V is TRBV3-1; D is unclear. This clonotype was sampled from an adult man with Graves' ophthalmopathy. CDR3 region: CASSPTDSGANVLTF. The CDR3 DNA follows: TGTGCCAGCAGTCCGACTGACTCTGGGGCCAACGTCCTGACTTTC.